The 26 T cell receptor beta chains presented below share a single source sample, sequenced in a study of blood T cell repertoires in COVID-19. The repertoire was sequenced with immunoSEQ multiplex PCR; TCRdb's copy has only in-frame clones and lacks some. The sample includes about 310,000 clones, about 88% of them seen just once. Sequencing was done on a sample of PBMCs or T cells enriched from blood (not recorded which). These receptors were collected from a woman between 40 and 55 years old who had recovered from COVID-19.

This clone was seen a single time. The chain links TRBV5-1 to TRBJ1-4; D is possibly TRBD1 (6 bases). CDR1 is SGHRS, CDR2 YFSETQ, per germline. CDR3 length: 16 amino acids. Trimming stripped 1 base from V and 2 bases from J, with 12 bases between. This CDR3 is CASSLTGPPTNEKLFF. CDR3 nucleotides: TGCGCCAGCAGCTTGACAGGGCCCCCGACTAATGAAAAACTGTTTTTT.

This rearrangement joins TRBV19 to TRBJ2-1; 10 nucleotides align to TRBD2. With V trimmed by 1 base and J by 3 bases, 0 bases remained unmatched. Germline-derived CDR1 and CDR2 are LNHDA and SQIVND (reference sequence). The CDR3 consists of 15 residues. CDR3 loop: CASSIGTSGYNEQFF. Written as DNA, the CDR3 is TGTGCCAGTAGTATAGGGACTAGCGGCTACAATGAGCAGTTCTTC.

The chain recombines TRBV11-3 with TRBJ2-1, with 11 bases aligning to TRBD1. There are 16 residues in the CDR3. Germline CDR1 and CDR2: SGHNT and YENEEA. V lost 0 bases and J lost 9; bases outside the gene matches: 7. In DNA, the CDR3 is TGTGCCAGCAGCTTAGAGGGAGGACAGGGGGCCAGTGAGCAGTTCTTC. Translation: CASSLEGGQGASEQFF.

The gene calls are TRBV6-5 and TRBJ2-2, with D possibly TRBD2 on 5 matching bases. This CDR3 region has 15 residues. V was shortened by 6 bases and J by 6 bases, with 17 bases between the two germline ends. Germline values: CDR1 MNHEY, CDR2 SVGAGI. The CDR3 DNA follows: TGTGCCAGCAGACTCACCGTGGACTTTGCCGGGGAGCTGTTTTTT. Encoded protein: CASRLTVDFAGELFF.

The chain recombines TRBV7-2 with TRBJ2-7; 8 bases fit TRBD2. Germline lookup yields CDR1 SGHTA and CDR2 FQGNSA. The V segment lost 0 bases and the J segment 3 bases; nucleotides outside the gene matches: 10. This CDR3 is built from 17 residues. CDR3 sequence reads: CASSLAFMPSGSYEQYF. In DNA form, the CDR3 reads TGTGCCAGCAGCTTAGCGTTCATGCCAAGCGGGAGCTACGAGCAGTACTTC. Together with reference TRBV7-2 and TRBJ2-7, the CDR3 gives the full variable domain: GAGVSQSPSNKVTEKGKDVELRCDPISGHTALYWYRQSLGQGLEFLIYFQGNSAPDKSGLPSDRFSAERTGGSVSTLTIQRTQQEDSAVYLCASSLAFMPSGSYEQYFGPGTRLTVT.

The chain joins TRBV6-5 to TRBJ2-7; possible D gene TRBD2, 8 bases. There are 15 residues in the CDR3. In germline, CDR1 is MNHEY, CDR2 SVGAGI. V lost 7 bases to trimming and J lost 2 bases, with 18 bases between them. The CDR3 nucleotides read TGTGCCAGCATTAGCGGGACAGCAGGGGCCTACGAGCAGTACTTC. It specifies CASISGTAGAYEQYF.

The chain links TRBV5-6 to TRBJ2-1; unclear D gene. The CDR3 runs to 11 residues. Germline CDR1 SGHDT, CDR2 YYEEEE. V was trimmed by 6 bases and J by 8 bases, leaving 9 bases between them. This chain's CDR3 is CASTRGHEQFF. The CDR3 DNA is TGTGCCAGCACCCGAGGCCATGAGCAGTTCTTC.

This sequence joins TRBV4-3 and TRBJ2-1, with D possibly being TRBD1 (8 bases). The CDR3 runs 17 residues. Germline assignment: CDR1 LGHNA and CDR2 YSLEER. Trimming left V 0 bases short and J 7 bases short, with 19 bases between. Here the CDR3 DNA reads TGCGCCAGCAGCCAAGATCTGGACAGGGACTATGGGAATGAGCAGTTCTTC. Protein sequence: CASSQDLDRDYGNEQFF.

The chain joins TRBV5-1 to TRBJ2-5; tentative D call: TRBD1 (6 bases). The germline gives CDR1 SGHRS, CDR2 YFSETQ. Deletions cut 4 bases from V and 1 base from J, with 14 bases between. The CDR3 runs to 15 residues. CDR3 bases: TGCGCCAGCAGCCCCCTCGGGACATTCCAAGAGACCCAGTACTTC. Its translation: CASSPLGTFQETQYF.

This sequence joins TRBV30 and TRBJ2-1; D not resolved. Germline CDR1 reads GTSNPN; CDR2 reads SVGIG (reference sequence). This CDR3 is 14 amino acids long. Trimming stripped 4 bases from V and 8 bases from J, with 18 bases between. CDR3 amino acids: CAWTLTGLHDEQFF. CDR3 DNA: TGTGCCTGGACCCTGACTGGCCTCCACGATGAGCAGTTCTTC.

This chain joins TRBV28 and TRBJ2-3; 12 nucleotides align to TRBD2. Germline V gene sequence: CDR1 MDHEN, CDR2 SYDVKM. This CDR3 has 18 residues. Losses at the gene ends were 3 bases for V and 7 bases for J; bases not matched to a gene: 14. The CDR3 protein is CASSFPIMTSGRSNTQYF. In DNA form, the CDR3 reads TGTGCCAGCAGTTTTCCGATTATGACTAGCGGGAGATCGAATACGCAGTATTTT.

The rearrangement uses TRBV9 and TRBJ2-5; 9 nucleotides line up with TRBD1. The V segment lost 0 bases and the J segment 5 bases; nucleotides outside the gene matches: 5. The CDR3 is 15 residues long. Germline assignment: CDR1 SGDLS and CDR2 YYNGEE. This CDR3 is CASSVGGTGRETQYF. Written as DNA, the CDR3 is TGTGCCAGCAGCGTAGGAGGGACAGGGAGGGAGACCCAGTACTTC.

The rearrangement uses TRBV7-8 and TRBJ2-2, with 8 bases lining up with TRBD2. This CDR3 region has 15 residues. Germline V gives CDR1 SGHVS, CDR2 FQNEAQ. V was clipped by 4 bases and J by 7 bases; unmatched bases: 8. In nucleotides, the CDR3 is TGTGCCAGCAGCTCCCCGGGACTAGGTGGCGGGGAGCTGTTTTTT. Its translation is CASSSPGLGGGELFF.

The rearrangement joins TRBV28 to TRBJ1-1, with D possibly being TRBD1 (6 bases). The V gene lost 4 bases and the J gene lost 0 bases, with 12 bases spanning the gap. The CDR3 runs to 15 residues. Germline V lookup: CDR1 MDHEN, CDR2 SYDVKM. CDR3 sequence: CASSSHRELNTEAFF. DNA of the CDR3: TGTGCCAGCAGTTCACACAGGGAGTTGAACACTGAAGCTTTCTTT. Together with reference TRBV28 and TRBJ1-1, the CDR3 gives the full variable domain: DVKVTQSSRYLVKRTGEKVFLECVQDMDHENMFWYRQDPGLGLRLIYFSYDVKMKEKGDIPEGYSVSREKKERFSLILESASTNQTSMYLCASSSHRELNTEAFFGQGTRLTVV.

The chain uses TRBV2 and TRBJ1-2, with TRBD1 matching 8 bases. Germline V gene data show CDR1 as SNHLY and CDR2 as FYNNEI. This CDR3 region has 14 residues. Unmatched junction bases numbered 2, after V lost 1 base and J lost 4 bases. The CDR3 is CASSEGTGLYGYTF. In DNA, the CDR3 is TGTGCCAGCAGTGAAGGGACAGGGCTCTATGGCTACACCTTC.

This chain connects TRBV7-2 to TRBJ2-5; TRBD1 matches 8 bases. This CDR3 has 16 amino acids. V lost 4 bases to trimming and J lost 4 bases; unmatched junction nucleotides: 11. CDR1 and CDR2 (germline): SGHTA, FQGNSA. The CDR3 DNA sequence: TGTGCCAGCAGCTCCCTATGGACAGGGATCTCAGAGACCCAGTACTTC. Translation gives CASSSLWTGISETQYF.

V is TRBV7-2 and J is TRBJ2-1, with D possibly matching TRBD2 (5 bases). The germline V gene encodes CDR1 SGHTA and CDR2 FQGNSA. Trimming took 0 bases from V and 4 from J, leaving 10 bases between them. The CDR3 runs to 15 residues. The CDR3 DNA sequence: TGTGCCAGCAGCTTAGCGGGAGTTGAGTACAATGAGCAGTTCTTC. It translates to CASSLAGVEYNEQFF.

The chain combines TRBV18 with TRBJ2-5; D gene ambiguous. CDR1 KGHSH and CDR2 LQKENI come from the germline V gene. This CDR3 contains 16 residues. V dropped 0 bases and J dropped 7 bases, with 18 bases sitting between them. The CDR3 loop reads CASSPPTGDLLGTQYF. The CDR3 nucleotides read TGTGCCAGCTCACCACCTACCGGAGACCTACTGGGGACCCAGTACTTC. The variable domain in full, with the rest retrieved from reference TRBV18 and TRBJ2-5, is NAGVMQNPRHLVRRRGQEARLRCSPMKGHSHVYWYRQLPEEGLKFMVYLQKENIIDESGMPKERFSAEFPKEGPSILRIQQVVRGDSAAYFCASSPPTGDLLGTQYFGPGTRLLVL.

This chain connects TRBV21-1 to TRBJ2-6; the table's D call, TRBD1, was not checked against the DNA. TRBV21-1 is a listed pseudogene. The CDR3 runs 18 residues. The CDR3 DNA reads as TGTGCCAGCACCTCCCCACGTGGACAGTTTTCTGGGGCCAACGTCCTGACTTTC. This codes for CASTSPRGQFSGANVLTF.

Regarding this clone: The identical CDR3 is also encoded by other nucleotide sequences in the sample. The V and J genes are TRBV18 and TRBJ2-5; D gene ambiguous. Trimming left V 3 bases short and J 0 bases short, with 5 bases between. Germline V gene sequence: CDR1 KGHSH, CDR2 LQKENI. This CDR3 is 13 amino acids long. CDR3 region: CASSPRDQETQYF. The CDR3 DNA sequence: TGTGCCAGCTCACCCCGGGACCAAGAGACCCAGTACTTC.

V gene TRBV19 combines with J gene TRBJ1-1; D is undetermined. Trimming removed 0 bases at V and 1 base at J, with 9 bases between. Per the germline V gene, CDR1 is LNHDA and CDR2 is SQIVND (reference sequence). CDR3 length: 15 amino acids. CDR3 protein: CASSIDRWPNTEAFF. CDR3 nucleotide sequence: TGTGCCAGTAGTATAGATCGCTGGCCGAACACTGAAGCTTTCTTT.

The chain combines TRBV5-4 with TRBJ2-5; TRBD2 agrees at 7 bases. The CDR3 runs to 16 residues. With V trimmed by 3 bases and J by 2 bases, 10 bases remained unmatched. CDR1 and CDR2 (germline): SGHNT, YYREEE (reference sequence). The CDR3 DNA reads TGTGCCAGCAGCTCCCTTTTTGAAGCGGGGCAAGAGACCCAGTACTTC. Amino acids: CASSSLFEAGQETQYF.

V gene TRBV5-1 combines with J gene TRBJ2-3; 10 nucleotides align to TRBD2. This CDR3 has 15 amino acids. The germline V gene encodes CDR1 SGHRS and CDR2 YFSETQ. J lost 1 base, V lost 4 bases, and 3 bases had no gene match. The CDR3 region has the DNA TGCGCCAGCAGCGCGGGGACTAGCGGCACAGATACGCAGTATTTT. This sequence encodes CASSAGTSGTDTQYF.

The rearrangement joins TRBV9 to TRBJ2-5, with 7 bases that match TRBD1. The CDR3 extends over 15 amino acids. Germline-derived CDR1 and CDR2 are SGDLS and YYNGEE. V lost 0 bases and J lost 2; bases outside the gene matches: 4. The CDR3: CASSVEGQLQETQYF. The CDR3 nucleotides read TGTGCCAGCAGCGTAGAGGGACAGCTTCAAGAGACCCAGTACTTC.

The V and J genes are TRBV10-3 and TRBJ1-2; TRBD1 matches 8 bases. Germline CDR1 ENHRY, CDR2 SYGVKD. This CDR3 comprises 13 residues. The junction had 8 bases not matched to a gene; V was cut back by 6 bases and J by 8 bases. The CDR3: CAIRQTGEEGYTF. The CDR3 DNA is TGTGCCATCAGGCAGACAGGGGAGGAGGGCTACACCTTC.

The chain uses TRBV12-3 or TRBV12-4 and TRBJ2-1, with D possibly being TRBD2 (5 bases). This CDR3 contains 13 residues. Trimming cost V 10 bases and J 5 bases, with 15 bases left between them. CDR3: CATTPGKDNEQFF. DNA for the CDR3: TGTGCCACCACACCGGGGAAGGACAATGAGCAGTTCTTC.